This TCR beta chain was retrieved from a study of cytomegalovirus exposure and HLA in healthy donors. Comments on this clone: Its target is unknown.

Both 60 Vbeta primers and 13 Jbeta primers went into the PCR. Only in-frame clones appear in the TCRdb table, and some are missing; sequencing was by immunoSEQ multiplex PCR. In the table there are about 140,000 clones, about 75% of which are singletons. Study-wide points: The HLA-A and HLA-B alleles of most subjects were reportedly predicted accurately from TCR beta sequences.

Germline CDR1 is MNHEY and CDR2 is SVGAGI. The CDR3 is made up of 13 amino acids. The junction had 8 bases not matched to a gene; V was cut back by 6 bases and J by 8 bases. The V and J genes are TRBV6-5 and TRBJ2-3; 7 bases are shared with TRBD2. The clonotype comes from a woman aged 25 to 45 in good health and CMV-seronegative. The material sequenced was PBMCs. The DNA of the CDR3 is TGTGCCAGCAGCCCTGGACTAGTGGGTACGCAGTATTTT. Translated, it gives CASSPGLVGTQYF.